This is a list of T cell receptor beta chains from one sample in a study of cytomegalovirus exposure and HLA in healthy donors. TCRdb keeps only in-frame clones here, not all; method: immunoSEQ multiplex PCR. This sample has 150,000 to 200,000 clones; about four fifths occur once, and the top ten carry approximately 1.8%. Specimen: PBMCs. Every receptor here comes from a man between 18 and 35 years old in good health and CMV-seronegative. Each CDR3 is given with its conserved first and last residue. A D gene is named only where the DNA matches it firmly. Clone size is given for some rows only: seen once, a few or many times, or a class if the clone is expanded.

D	size	V	J	CDR3	DNA
TRBD2	.	TRBV9	TRBJ2-2	CASSVGLAGGNTGELFF	TGTGCCAGCAGCGTAGGACTAGCGGGGGGGAACACCGGGGAGCTGTTTTTT
.	few	TRBV19	TRBJ2-5	CASSRRREETQYF	TGTGCCAGTAGTAGGCGTCGGGAAGAGACCCAGTACTTC
TRBD2	once	TRBV9	TRBJ2-3	CASSVVTSGGTLERTQYF	TGTGCCAGCAGCGTAGTGACTAGCGGGGGGACTCTAGAGCGAACGCAGTATTTT
TRBD1	.	TRBV7-7	TRBJ2-2	CASSRDRGPTGELFF	TGTGCTAGCAGCCGCGACAGGGGGCCCACCGGGGAGCTGTTTTTT
TRBD1	.	TRBV28	TRBJ1-2	CASSSGQEYGYTF	TGTGCCAGCAGTTCGGGACAGGAATATGGCTACACCTTC
.	.	TRBV9	TRBJ1-1	CASSAPTGHPAFF	TGTGCCAGCAGCGCCCCCACGGGACATCCCGCTTTCTTT
.	.	TRBV7-3	TRBJ2-1	CASSTRTRRSSYNEQFF	TGTGCCAGCAGTACTAGGACTCGGCGGAGCTCCTACAATGAGCAGTTCTTC
TRBD1	.	TRBV2	TRBJ2-3	CASRADRATDTQYF	TGTGCCAGCAGGGCCGACAGGGCCACAGATACGCAGTATTTT
.	.	TRBV7-9	TRBJ2-3	CSSSFSSDTQYF	TGTTCCAGCAGCTTTTCTTCAGATACGCAGTATTTT
.	.	TRBV7-2	TRBJ1-3	CASSLGWQGRNSGNTIYF	TGTGCCAGCAGCTTAGGGTGGCAGGGAAGGAACTCTGGAAACACCATATATTTT
.	.	TRBV28	TRBJ2-7	CASSLAATGYEQYF	TGTGCCAGCAGTTTGGCCGCTACGGGCTACGAGCAGTACTTC
TRBD2	once	TRBV25-1	TRBJ2-5	CASSAFTSGSETQYF	TGTGCCAGCAGTGCCTTCACTAGCGGGAGTGAGACCCAGTACTTC
TRBD1	.	TRBV5-1	TRBJ1-2	CASSLGGQGNNYGYTF	TGCGCCAGCAGCTTGGGTGGACAGGGAAATAACTATGGCTACACCTTC
TRBD1	few	TRBV6-5	TRBJ2-3	CASSYRQGSTDTQYF	TGTGCCAGCAGTTACAGACAGGGTTCCACAGATACGCAGTATTTT